This is a list of T cell receptor beta chains from one sample in a study of identical twins. TCRdb reprocessed the 5' RACE reads via MiXCR and lists one record per CDR3 protein. The sample carries 1.5 million or so distinct CDR3 sequences, under 35% recorded once. Sequencing used cord blood. Receptors were obtained from a newborn girl in good health. Both conserved end residues are part of each CDR3. A D gene is named only where the DNA matches it firmly. Clone size appears in some rows only: once, few, many, or a class for an expanded clone.

J	V	D	length	size	CDR3	DNA
TRBJ2-1	TRBV2	NA	13	NA	CASYVWSTGEQFF	TGTGCCAGCTATGTTTGGTCGACTGGTGAGCAGTTCTTC
TRBJ1-2	TRBV14	NA	16	few	CASSQAILRDRLNYTF	TGTGCCAGCAGCCAAGCGATTCTCCGGGACCGCCTAAACTACACCTTC
TRBJ2-5	TRBV9	NA	13	few	CASSVATQETQYF	TGTGCCAGCAGCGTAGCGACGCAAGAGACCCAGTACTTC
TRBJ1-2	TRBV6-2/TRBV6-3	NA	15	few	CASDGIGPEAYGYTF	TGTGCCAGCGATGGTATTGGACCCGAGGCCTATGGCTACACCTTC
TRBJ2-1	TRBV5-1	TRBD1	14	many	CASSPGQRYNEQFF	TGCGCCAGCAGCCCGGGACAGAGGTACAATGAGCAGTTCTTC
TRBJ1-1	TRBV20-1	TRBD1	15	NA	CSARAAQGAVTEAFF	TGCAGTGCTAGAGCCGCTCAGGGGGCCGTCACTGAAGCTTTCTTT
TRBJ2-3	TRBV9	NA	15	NA	CASSVGLMRTDTQYF	TGTGCCAGCAGCGTAGGCCTGATGAGAACAGATACGCAGTATTTT
TRBJ2-3	TRBV6-1	NA	18	few	CASSRRMDPKGLTDTQYF	TGTGCCAGCAGCCGACGGATGGACCCAAAGGGGCTCACAGATACGCAGTATTTT
TRBJ2-5	TRBV9	NA	15	few	CASSEIAGGRETQYF	TGTGCCAGCAGCGAAATAGCCGGCGGGCGGGAGACCCAGTACTTC
TRBJ2-5	TRBV24-1	NA	14	NA	CATSDGQMHNEQYF	TGTGCCACCAGTGATGGACAAATGCACAATGAGCAGTACTTC
TRBJ2-7	TRBV28	NA	16	few	CASNNKQLSRPYEQYF	TGTGCCAGCAATAATAAACAGCTCTCTAGACCCTACGAGCAGTACTTC
TRBJ2-1	TRBV12-3/TRBV12-4	TRBD1	17	few	CASSRFGTGTEDNEQFF	TGTGCCAGCAGTCGTTTCGGAACCGGGACAGAAGACAATGAGCAGTTCTTC
TRBJ1-2	TRBV18	NA	16	few	CASSPLGQDSNYGYTF	TGTGCCAGCTCACCACTAGGGCAGGATTCTAACTATGGCTACACCTTC
TRBJ1-5	TRBV6-6	TRBD1	16	few	CASSFTGGAGNQPQHF	TGTGCCAGCAGTTTCACAGGGGGCGCTGGGAATCAGCCCCAGCATTTT
TRBJ1-2	TRBV20-1	NA	9	few	CSARGPDTF	TGCAGTGCTAGAGGGCCGGACACCTTC
TRBJ2-1	TRBV20-1	TRBD2	14	NA	CSARGGGRANEQFF	TGCAGTGCTAGAGGGGGGGGACGAGCTAATGAGCAGTTCTTC
TRBJ2-2	TRBV12-3/TRBV12-4	NA	15	few	CASSFQGWNTGELFF	TGTGCCAGCAGTTTCCAGGGATGGAACACCGGGGAGCTGTTTTTT
TRBJ1-2	TRBV30	NA	16	NA	CAWSVLVSPAPWGYTF	TGTGCCTGGAGTGTACTGGTGTCTCCAGCCCCCTGGGGCTACACCTTC
TRBJ2-7	TRBV12-3/TRBV12-4	TRBD2	12	many	CASSGLVDEQYF	TGTGCCAGCAGTGGACTAGTGGACGAGCAGTACTTC
TRBJ2-1	TRBV25-1	TRBD2	14	NA	CASRSGRGYNEQFF	TGTGCCAGCAGGAGCGGGAGGGGTTACAATGAGCAGTTCTTC
TRBJ2-7	TRBV6-2/TRBV6-3	TRBD1	16	NA	CASSYSLDRSSYEQYF	TGTGCCAGCAGTTACTCGTTGGACAGGAGCTCCTACGAGCAGTACTTC
TRBJ1-4	TRBV28	NA	15	few	CASKGPLPGGEKLFF	TGTGCCAGCAAAGGGCCCTTGCCCGGAGGGGAAAAACTGTTTTTT
TRBJ2-4	TRBV11-2	TRBD1	17	NA	CASSVGQGTLAKNIQYF	TGTGCCAGCAGCGTGGGACAGGGGACCTTAGCCAAAAACATTCAGTACTTC
TRBJ2-7	TRBV20-1	TRBD1	13	NA	CIALLQGFYEQYF	TGCATTGCCTTGTTACAGGGGTTTTACGAGCAGTACTTC
TRBJ2-3	TRBV10-3	TRBD2	16	few	CATGLFLAGSQDTQYF	TGTGCCACCGGCCTGTTTTTAGCGGGGTCCCAAGATACGCAGTATTTT
TRBJ2-5	TRBV11-2	TRBD2	17	NA	CASSSFRLAGGYNEQYF	TGTGCCAGCAGCTCCTTCAGACTAGCGGGGGGGTACAATGAGCAGTACTTC
TRBJ2-5	TRBV5-1	TRBD2	18	NA	CASSFRGTSGRAQETQYF	TGCGCCAGCAGCTTTCGGGGGACTAGCGGGAGGGCCCAAGAGACCCAGTACTTC
TRBJ1-6	TRBV27	NA	15	NA	CASNFVEGTNSPLHF	TGTGCCAGCAACTTCGTGGAGGGAACTAATTCACCCCTCCACTTT
TRBJ2-7	TRBV2	NA	13	NA	CASNRGREYEQYF	TGTGCCAGCAACCGGGGCAGGGAATACGAGCAGTACTTC
TRBJ2-7	TRBV15	TRBD1	15	NA	CATSRERDRDYEQYF	TGTGCCACCAGCAGAGAAAGGGACAGGGACTACGAGCAGTACTTC
TRBJ2-3	TRBV15	NA	16	few	CATSTSGPRGPDTQYF	TGTGCCACCAGCACCTCCGGGCCCCGTGGCCCAGATACGCAGTATTTT
TRBJ2-5	TRBV4-1	NA	14	NA	CASSQGMLPGVRYF	TGCGCCAGCAGCCAAGGGATGCTCCCAGGGGTTCGGTACTTC
TRBJ2-7	TRBV12-3/TRBV12-4	TRBD2	14	many	CASSRPLTGGEQYF	TGTGCCAGCAGCCGCCCCCTTACGGGGGGCGAGCAGTACTTC
TRBJ2-4	TRBV4-2	NA	15	few	CASSQEILTGNIQYF	TGTGCCAGCAGCCAAGAGATTCTGACCGGCAACATTCAGTACTTC
TRBJ2-3	TRBV5-6	TRBD2	17	NA	CASSLYGGLAGTDTQYF	TGTGCCAGCAGCTTATATGGCGGACTAGCGGGTACAGATACGCAGTATTTT
TRBJ2-7	TRBV9	NA	13	few	CASSVTSRHEQYF	TGTGCCAGCAGCGTAACTAGTCGGCACGAGCAGTACTTC
TRBJ1-2	TRBV4-1	NA	13	few	CASSRALTYGYTF	TGCGCCAGCAGCCGCGCCCTTACCTATGGCTACACCTTC
TRBJ1-5	TRBV20-1	NA	14	NA	CSANTAGIGQPQHF	TGCAGTGCTAACACGGCGGGTATCGGTCAGCCCCAGCATTTT
TRBJ1-6	TRBV3-1	TRBD1	16	NA	CASSQLMTGFGSPPHF	TGTGCCAGCAGCCAACTCATGACAGGGTTCGGTTCACCCCCCCACTTT
TRBJ2-1	TRBV21-1	NA	15	NA	CASRISPPIYNEQFF	TGTGCCAGCAGAATTAGTCCGCCGATCTACAATGAGCAGTTCTTC